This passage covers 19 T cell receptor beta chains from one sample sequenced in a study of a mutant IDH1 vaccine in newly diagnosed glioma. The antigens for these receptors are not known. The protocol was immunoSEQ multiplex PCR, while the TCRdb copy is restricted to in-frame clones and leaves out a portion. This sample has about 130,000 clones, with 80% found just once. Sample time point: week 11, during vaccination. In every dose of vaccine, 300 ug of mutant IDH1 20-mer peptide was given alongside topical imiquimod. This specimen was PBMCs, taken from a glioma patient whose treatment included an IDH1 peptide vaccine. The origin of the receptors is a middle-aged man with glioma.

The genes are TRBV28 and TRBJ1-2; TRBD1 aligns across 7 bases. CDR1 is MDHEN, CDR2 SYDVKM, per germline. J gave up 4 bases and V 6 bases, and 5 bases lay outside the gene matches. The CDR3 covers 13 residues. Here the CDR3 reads CASREGTVYGYTF. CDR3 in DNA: TGTGCCAGCAGGGAAGGGACAGTCTATGGCTACACCTTC.

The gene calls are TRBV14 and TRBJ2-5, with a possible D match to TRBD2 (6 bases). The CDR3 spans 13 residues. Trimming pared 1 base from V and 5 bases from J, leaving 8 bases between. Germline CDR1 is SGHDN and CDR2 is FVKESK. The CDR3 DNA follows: TGTGCCAGCAGCCAAGCTCTAGCGGAGACCCAGTACTTC. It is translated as CASSQALAETQYF.

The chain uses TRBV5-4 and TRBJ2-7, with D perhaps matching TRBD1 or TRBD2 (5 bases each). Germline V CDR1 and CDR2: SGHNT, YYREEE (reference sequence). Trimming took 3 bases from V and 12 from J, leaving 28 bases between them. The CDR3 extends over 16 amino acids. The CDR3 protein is CASSSIGTLGERLVYF. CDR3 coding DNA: TGTGCCAGCAGCTCGATAGGAACCCTAGGGGAGCGGTTGGTGTACTTC.

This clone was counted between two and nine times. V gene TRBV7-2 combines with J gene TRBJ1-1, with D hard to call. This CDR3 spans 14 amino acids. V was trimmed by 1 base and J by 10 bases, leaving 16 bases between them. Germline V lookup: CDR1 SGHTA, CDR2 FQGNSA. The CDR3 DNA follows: TGTGCCAGCAGCTTAGTCCCATACAGAGATTTAGCTTTCTTT. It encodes CASSLVPYRDLAFF.

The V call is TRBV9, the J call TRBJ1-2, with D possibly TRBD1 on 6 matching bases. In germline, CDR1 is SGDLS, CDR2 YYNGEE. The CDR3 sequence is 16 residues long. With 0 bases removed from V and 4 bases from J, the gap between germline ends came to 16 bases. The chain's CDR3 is CASSVGTILRGYGYTF. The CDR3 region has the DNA TGTGCCAGCAGCGTAGGGACTATCCTCAGGGGCTATGGCTACACCTTC.

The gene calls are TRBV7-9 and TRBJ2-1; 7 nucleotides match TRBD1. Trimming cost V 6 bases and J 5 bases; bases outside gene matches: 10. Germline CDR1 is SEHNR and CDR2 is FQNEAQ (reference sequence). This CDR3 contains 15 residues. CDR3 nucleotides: TGTGCCAGCAGTCCCAACAGGGGACCTAACAATGAGCAGTTCTTC. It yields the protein CASSPNRGPNNEQFF. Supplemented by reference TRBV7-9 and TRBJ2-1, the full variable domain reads DTGVSQNPRHKITKRGQNVTFRCDPISEHNRLYWYRQTLGQGPEFLTYFQNEAQLEKSRLLSDRFSAERPKGSFSTLEIQRTEQGDSAMYLCASSPNRGPNNEQFFGPGTRLTVL.

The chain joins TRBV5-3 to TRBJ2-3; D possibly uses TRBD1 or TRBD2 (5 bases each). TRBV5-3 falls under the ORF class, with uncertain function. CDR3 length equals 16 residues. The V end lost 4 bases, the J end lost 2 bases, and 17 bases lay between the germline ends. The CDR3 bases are TGTGCCAGAAGCGACCTGGGGGTAGAAAACACAGATACGCAGTATTTT. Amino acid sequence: CARSDLGVENTDTQYF.

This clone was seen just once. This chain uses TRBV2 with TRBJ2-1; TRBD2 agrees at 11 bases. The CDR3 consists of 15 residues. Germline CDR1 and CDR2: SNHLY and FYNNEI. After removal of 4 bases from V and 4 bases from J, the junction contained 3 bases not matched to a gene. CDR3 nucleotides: TGTGCCAGCAGTGGGCTAGCGGGAGGTTACAATGAGCAGTTCTTC. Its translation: CASSGLAGGYNEQFF. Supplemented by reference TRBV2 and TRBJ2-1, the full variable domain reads EPEVTQTPSHQVTQMGQEVILRCVPISNHLYFYWYRQILGQKVEFLVSFYNNEISEKSEIFDDQFSVERPDGSNFTLKIRSTKLEDSAMYFCASSGLAGGYNEQFFGPGTRLTVL.

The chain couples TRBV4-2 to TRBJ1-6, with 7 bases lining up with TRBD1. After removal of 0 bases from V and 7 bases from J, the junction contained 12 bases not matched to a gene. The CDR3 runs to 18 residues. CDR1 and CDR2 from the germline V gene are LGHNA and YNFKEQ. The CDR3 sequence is CASSQDPAQGLRNSPLHF. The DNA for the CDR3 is TGTGCCAGCAGCCAAGATCCGGCACAGGGGTTACGGAATTCACCCCTCCACTTT.

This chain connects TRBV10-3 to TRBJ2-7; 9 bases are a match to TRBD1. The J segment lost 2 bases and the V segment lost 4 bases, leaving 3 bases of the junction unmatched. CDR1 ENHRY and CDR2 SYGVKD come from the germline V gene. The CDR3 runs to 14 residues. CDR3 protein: CAISGDRVTYEQYF. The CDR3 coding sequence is TGTGCCATCAGTGGGGACAGGGTTACCTACGAGCAGTACTTC.

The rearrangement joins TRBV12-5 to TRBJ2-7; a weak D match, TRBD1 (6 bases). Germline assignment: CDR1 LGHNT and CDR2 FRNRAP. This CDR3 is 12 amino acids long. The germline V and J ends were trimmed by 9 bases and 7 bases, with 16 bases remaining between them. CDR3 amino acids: CASAFRGWEQYF. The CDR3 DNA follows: TGTGCTAGCGCTTTCAGGGGTTGGGAGCAGTACTTC.

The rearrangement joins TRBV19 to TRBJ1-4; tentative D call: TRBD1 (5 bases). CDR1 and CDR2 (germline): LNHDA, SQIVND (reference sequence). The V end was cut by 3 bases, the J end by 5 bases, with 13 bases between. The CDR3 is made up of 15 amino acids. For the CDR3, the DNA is TGTGCCAGTAGTATTACGGGGGAGGTAAATGAAAAACTGTTTTTT. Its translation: CASSITGEVNEKLFF.

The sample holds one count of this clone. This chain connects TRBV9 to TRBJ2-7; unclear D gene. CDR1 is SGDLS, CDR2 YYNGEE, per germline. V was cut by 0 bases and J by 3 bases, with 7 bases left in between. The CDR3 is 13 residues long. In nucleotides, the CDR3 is TGTGCCAGCAGCGTAGATCCAGGCTACGAGCAGTACTTC. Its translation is CASSVDPGYEQYF.

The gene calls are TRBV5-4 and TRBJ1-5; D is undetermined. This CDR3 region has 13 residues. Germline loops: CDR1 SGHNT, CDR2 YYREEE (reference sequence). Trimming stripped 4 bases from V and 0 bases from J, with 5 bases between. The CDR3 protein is CASSVDSNQPQHF. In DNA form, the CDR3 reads TGTGCCAGCAGCGTTGATAGCAATCAGCCCCAGCATTTT.

CDR3 sequence: CASSPTGATNTEAFF. In DNA, the CDR3 is TGTGCCAGTAGCCCGACAGGGGCGACGAACACTGAAGCTTTCTTT. V is TRBV19 and J is TRBJ1-1, with TRBD1 matching 8 bases. The CDR3 contains 15 residues. CDR1 and CDR2 (germline): LNHDA, SQIVND (reference sequence). The V and J ends lost 6 bases and 1 base, in that order; junction bases with no gene match: 7.

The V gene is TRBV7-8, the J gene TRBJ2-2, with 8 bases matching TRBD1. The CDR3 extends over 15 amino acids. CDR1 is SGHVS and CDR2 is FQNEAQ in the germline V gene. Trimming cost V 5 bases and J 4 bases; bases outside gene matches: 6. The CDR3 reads CASSPRQGSTGELFF. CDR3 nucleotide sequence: TGTGCCAGCAGCCCGCGACAGGGGAGCACCGGGGAGCTGTTTTTT.

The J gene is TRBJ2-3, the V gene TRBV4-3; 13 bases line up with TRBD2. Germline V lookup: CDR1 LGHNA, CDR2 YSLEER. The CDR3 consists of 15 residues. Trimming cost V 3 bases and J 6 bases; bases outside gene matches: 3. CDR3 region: CASSHGLAGVDTQYF. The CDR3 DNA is TGCGCCAGCAGCCATGGACTAGCGGGGGTGGATACGCAGTATTTT.

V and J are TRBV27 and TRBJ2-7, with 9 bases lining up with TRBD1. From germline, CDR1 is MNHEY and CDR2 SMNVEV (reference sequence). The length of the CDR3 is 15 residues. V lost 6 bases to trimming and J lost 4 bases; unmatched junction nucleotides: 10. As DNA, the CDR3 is TGTGCCAGCAGACCCGGGGACAGGGAATGGTACGAGCAGTACTTC. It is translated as CASRPGDREWYEQYF.

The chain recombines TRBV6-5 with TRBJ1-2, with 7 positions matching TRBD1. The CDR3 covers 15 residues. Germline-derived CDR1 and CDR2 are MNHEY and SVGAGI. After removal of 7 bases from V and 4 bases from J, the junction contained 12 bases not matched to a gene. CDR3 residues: CASTTARTGGYGYTF. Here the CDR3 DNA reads TGTGCCAGCACCACCGCTCGGACAGGCGGCTATGGCTACACCTTC.